This paragraph covers one TCR beta chain sequence. Its antigen is unknown. The junction does not match germline at one end; this may be a read error. The data are from a study of cytomegalovirus exposure and HLA in healthy donors. Overall study results and limits: According to the study, 160 or so TCR beta chains were cytomegalovirus-associated. In a later analysis, V- and J-gene trimming of beta chains associated with a DCLRE1C missense variant, replicated independently.

Germline V CDR1 and CDR2: SGHVS, FNYEAQ. This CDR3 comprises 13 residues. PCR primers comprised 60 Vbeta and 13 Jbeta primers. Assay: immunoSEQ multiplex PCR; the TCRdb copy retains only in-frame clones and omits some. Here the sample spans 150,000 to 200,000 clones, about 88% being singletons. This chain connects TRBV7-6 to TRBJ2-5; D may be TRBD1 (5 bases). The receptor's source is a man aged 18 to 30 in good health and CMV-seropositive. The specimen was PBMCs. The CDR3 is CASYTGLQGTQYF. In DNA form, the CDR3 reads TGTGCCAGCTATACAGGTCTCCAAGGGACCCAGTACTTC.